The entry below describes one TCR beta chain. The sample is drawn from a study of shared T cell receptors in the human thymus. The repertoire was sequenced with immunoSEQ multiplex PCR; TCRdb's copy has only in-frame clones and lacks some. This sample has 550,000 to 800,000 clones; 80% to 90% occur once, and the top ten carry approximately 0.01%. Germline V gene sequence: CDR1 MNHNS, CDR2 SASEGT. The CDR3 is made up of 16 amino acids. Deletions cut 4 bases from V and 4 bases from J, with 18 bases between. In addition, the sample was reused for a study of human thymus T cells. This second study notes: Infants, healthy and Finnish, who were having corrective surgery for congenital heart defects served as donors. The study used thymus tissue resected during corrective heart surgery. Unrelated individuals reportedly shared highly overlapping thymic TCR repertoires.

Sequenced sample: thymocytes. This TCR was sampled from a girl less than two years old with a congenital heart defect. The chain couples TRBV6-1 to TRBJ2-3, with D perhaps TRBD2 (7 bases). The CDR3 nucleotides read TGTGCCAGCAGTGGGAATGGGGGGGGGCCCCCAGATACGCAGTATTTT. This codes for CASSGNGGGPPDTQYF.